These 5 T cell receptor beta chains originate from one sample sequenced in a study of cytomegalovirus exposure and HLA in healthy donors. PCR employed 60 Vbeta and 13 Jbeta primers. Using immunoSEQ multiplex PCR, the repertoire was profiled, and TCRdb retains in-frame clones only, with some absent. The table lists 150,000 to 200,000 clones, approximately 82% of them singletons. The specimen was PBMCs. These receptors were taken from a male donor in good health and CMV-seropositive.

V is TRBV6-5 and J is TRBJ1-5, with D maybe TRBD1 (6 bases). The V and J ends lost 6 bases and 4 bases respectively, with 10 bases between them. The CDR3 runs to 13 residues. Per germline, CDR1 MNHEY and CDR2 SVGAGI. CDR3 coding DNA: TGTGCCAGCAGCCGACAGGAGAATCAGCCCCAGCATTTT. This encodes CASSRQENQPQHF.

This clone was counted between two and nine times. The chain couples TRBV9 to TRBJ1-2; perhaps TRBD1 as D (6 bases). Germline assignment: CDR1 SGDLS and CDR2 YYNGEE. The CDR3 is 14 amino acids. The ends were cut back, 0 bases at V and 4 bases at J, with 10 bases in the middle. In DNA form, the CDR3 reads TGTGCCAGCAGCGTAGAGAGAGGGGGCTATGGCTACACCTTC. Protein product: CASSVERGGYGYTF.

V usage is TRBV5-1 and J usage is TRBJ2-3, with TRBD2 identical over 16 bases. Per germline, CDR1 SGHRS and CDR2 YFSETQ. The CDR3 extends over 18 amino acids. Trimming at V came to 0 bases and at J to 2 bases, leaving 3 bases not matched to a gene. The CDR3: CASSLGGTSGGATDTQYF. DNA of the CDR3: TGCGCCAGCAGCTTGGGCGGGACTAGCGGGGGGGCCACAGATACGCAGTATTTT. The variable domain in full, completed from reference TRBV5-1 and TRBJ2-3, reads KAGVTQTPRYLIKTRGQQVTLSCSPISGHRSVSWYQQTPGQGLQFLFEYFSETQRNKGNFPGRFSGRQFSNSRSEMNVSTLELGDSALYLCASSLGGTSGGATDTQYFGPGTRLTVL.

The J gene is TRBJ2-1, the V gene TRBV28, with 8 bases aligning to TRBD1. CDR1 and CDR2 (germline): MDHEN, SYDVKM. Unmatched junction bases numbered 9, after V lost 7 bases and J lost 4 bases. CDR3 length: 15 amino acids. Here the CDR3 DNA reads TGTGCCAGCACAGTAATGACAGGGGATTACAATGAGCAGTTCTTC. Protein product: CASTVMTGDYNEQFF.

This sequence joins TRBV6-4 and TRBJ2-5, with D tentatively TRBD2 (6 bases). The CDR3 extends over 15 amino acids. Germline assignment: CDR1 MRHNA and CDR2 SNTAGT. Trimming cost V 5 bases and J 3 bases, with 16 bases left between them. The CDR3 DNA follows: TGTGCCAGCAGTACCCTGGGAGGAAGGGAAGAGACCCAGTACTTC. Its translation: CASSTLGGREETQYF.